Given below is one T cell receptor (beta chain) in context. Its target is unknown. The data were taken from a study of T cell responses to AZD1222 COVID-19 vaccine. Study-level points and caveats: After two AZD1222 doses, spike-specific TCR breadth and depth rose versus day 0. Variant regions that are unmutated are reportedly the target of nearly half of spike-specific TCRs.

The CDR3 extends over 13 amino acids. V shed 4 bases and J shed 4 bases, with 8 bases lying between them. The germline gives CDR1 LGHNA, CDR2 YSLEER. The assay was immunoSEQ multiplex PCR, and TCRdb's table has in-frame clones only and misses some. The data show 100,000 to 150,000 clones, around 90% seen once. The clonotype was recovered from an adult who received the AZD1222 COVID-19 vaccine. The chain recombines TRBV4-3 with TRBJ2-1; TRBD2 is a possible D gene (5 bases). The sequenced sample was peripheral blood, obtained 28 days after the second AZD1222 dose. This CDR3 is CASSLGGYNEQFF. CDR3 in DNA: TGCGCCAGCAGCCTTGGCGGGTACAATGAGCAGTTCTTC.